Below, 24 T cell receptor beta chains from the same sample are listed, as sequenced in a study of identical twins. TCRdb called the 5' RACE reads again in MiXCR, with one record for every CDR3 protein. This sample has roughly 1.6 million distinct CDR3 sequences, with under 35% found just once. Sequences were obtained from cord blood. The receptors shown here come from a newborn girl in good health.

This chain uses TRBV7-9 with TRBJ1-4; D may be TRBD1 (6 bases). V shed 4 bases and J shed 4 bases, with 10 bases lying between them. The CDR3 covers 14 residues. CDR1 and CDR2 from the germline V gene are SEHNR and FQNEAQ (reference sequence). The CDR3 region has the DNA TGTGCCAGCAGCTCGGACAGAGATAATGAAAAACTGTTTTTT. Translating gives CASSSDRDNEKLFF.

The rearrangement uses TRBV7-2 and TRBJ2-4; D is possibly TRBD2 (6 bases). The J call may be incorrect, as the DNA end agrees better with TRBJ2-7. The CDR3 covers 14 residues. Germline CDR1 and CDR2: SGHTA and FQGNSA. The CDR3 loop reads CASSLTGEDYEQYF. DNA for the CDR3: TGTGCCAGCAGCTTAACCGGGGAGGACTACGAGCAGTACTTC.

Only a few counts were recorded for this clonotype. The V gene is TRBV2, the J gene TRBJ2-4, with TRBD2 matching 14 bases. Unmatched junction bases numbered 5, after V lost 0 bases and J lost 13 bases. The CDR3 is 15 amino acids. CDR1 and CDR2 (germline): SNHLY, FYNNEI. In DNA form, the CDR3 reads TGTGCCAGCAGTGAAGCCCTGACTAGCGGGGGGGAGCAGTACTTC. Protein product: CASSEALTSGGEQYF. Full variable domain (outside the CDR3, taken from reference TRBV2 and TRBJ2-4): EPEVTQTPSHQVTQMGQEVILRCVPISNHLYFYWYRQILGQKVEFLVSFYNNEISEKSEIFDDQFSVERPDGSNFTLKIRSTKLEDSAMYFCASSEALTSGGEQYFGAGTRLSVL.

This clonotype was seen more than once but under ten times. The V and J genes are TRBV14 and TRBJ2-3; D possibly corresponds to TRBD2 (5 bases). CDR3 length: 16 amino acids. The germline V gene encodes CDR1 SGHDN and CDR2 FVKESK. V dropped 1 base and J dropped 0 bases, with 11 bases sitting between them. CDR3 in DNA: TGTGCCAGCAGCCAAGCCTTTACTAGAAGCACAGATACGCAGTATTTT. Its protein is CASSQAFTRSTDTQYF.

V is TRBV10-3 and J is TRBJ2-1; tentatively, D is TRBD1 (6 bases). Germline-derived CDR1 and CDR2 are ENHRY and SYGVKD. The CDR3 totals 13 residues. The V end lost 4 bases, the J end lost 3 bases, and 7 bases lay between the germline ends. CDR3 protein: CAISGDNYNEQFF. The CDR3 DNA is TGTGCCATCAGTGGGGACAACTACAATGAGCAGTTCTTC.

In this sample, this clonotype turned up a few times. J is TRBJ2-1 and V is TRBV3-1; 13 bases line up with TRBD2. The junction had 7 bases not matched to a gene; V was cut back by 1 base and J by 1 base. The germline V gene has CDR1 LGHDT and CDR2 YNNKEL (reference sequence). CDR3 size: 19 residues. The DNA for the CDR3 is TGTGCCAGCAGCCAAGTCAGGACTAGCGGGGGCGGATCCTACAATGAGCAGTTCTTC. Its protein product is CASSQVRTSGGGSYNEQFF.

This clonotype was detected only a few times. The gene calls are TRBV28 and TRBJ1-1; D may be TRBD1 (6 bases). The CDR3 sequence is 14 residues long. From germline, CDR1 is MDHEN and CDR2 SYDVKM. V was clipped by 2 bases and J by 10 bases, with 17 bases between them. CDR3 loop: CASSLVQGVQGAFF. For the CDR3, the DNA is TGTGCCAGCAGTTTAGTCCAGGGAGTACAGGGAGCTTTCTTT.

The V gene is TRBV3-1, the J gene TRBJ2-1; the D is unclear. This CDR3 region has 15 residues. V lost 1 base, J lost 3 bases, and 10 bases lay in between. Looked up from germline, CDR1 is LGHDT and CDR2 is YNNKEL (reference sequence). This CDR3 is CASSQVTDGYNEQFF. The CDR3 nucleotides are TGTGCCAGCAGCCAAGTAACGGACGGCTACAATGAGCAGTTCTTC.

Regarding this clonotype: A much more abundant neighbour one base away suggests this may be a read error. The CDR3 DNA is TGTGCCAGCAGGCCCGGGACAGGGAGCACTGAAGCTTTCTTT. It encodes CASRPGTGSTEAFF. This chain connects TRBV3-1 to TRBJ1-1, with 9 nucleotides matching TRBD1. Looked up from germline, CDR1 is LGHDT and CDR2 is YNNKEL (reference sequence). J lost 4 bases, V lost 6 bases, and 6 bases had no gene match. The CDR3 consists of 14 residues.

In the case of this clonotype: This may come from a read error, since a much larger clone is one base off. The V call is TRBV20-1, the J call TRBJ2-3, with 12 nucleotides matching TRBD2. V lost 7 bases and J lost 0; bases outside the gene matches: 5. Germline values: CDR1 DFQATT, CDR2 SNEGSKA (reference sequence). The CDR3 consists of 15 residues. The CDR3 nucleotides are TGCAGTGTCACCGGGACTAGCGGGAGCACAGATACGCAGTATTTT. Its protein product is CSVTGTSGSTDTQYF.

V is TRBV5-1 and J is TRBJ2-5; tentatively, D is TRBD2 (5 bases). The J call may be mistaken, given a closer DNA end match to TRBJ2-7. This CDR3 comprises 14 residues. Germline CDR1 SGHRS, CDR2 YFSETQ. The CDR3 DNA follows: TGCGCCAGCGACCCCAGCGGACCTACCTACGAGCAGTACTTC. It yields the protein CASDPSGPTYEQYF.

The chain links TRBV14 to TRBJ2-3; 11 nucleotides align to TRBD2. Germline CDR1 reads SGHDN; CDR2 reads FVKESK. The CDR3 spans 20 residues. V lost 3 bases, J lost 2 bases, and 16 bases stayed unmatched. Here the CDR3 reads CASSHRLAGGGPTHTDTQYF. The DNA of the CDR3 is TGTGCCAGCAGCCACCGGCTAGCGGGAGGAGGTCCTACACACACAGATACGCAGTATTTT.

This clonotype has only one observation. The rearrangement links TRBV6-5 to TRBJ2-1; the match to TRBD2 covers 8 bases. CDR1 MNHEY and CDR2 SVGAGI come from the germline V gene. V trimming: 2 bases; J trimming: 4 bases; junction bases outside the gene matches: 13. This CDR3 has 18 amino acids. The CDR3 is CASSYASTAGVTYNEQFF. CDR3 nucleotide sequence: TGTGCCAGCAGTTACGCCTCAACAGCGGGGGTAACTTACAATGAGCAGTTCTTC.

This clonotype has a count of ten or more. The chain links TRBV4-2 to TRBJ2-1; 10 bases match TRBD2. CDR3 length equals 17 residues. V was pared by 1 base and J by 2 bases, with 5 bases of the junction left unmatched. Germline V gene lookup returns CDR1 LGHNA and CDR2 YNFKEQ. CDR3 bases: TGTGCCAGCAGCCAAGTCCTAGCGGGGGATACCTACAATGAGCAGTTCTTC. Translated: CASSQVLAGDTYNEQFF.

The chain joins TRBV30 to TRBJ1-1; no firm D call. Germline V gene data show CDR1 as GTSNPN and CDR2 as SVGIG (reference sequence). The CDR3 sequence is 12 residues long. The germline V and J ends were trimmed by 3 bases and 8 bases, with 13 bases remaining between them. The DNA of the CDR3 is TGTGCCTGGAGGGCGGGGTGGATGGAAGCTTTCTTT. Translation gives CAWRAGWMEAFF.

This clonotype showed up just once. V and J are TRBV19 and TRBJ1-1; a weak D match, TRBD1 (6 bases). Germline values: CDR1 LNHDA, CDR2 SQIVND (reference sequence). This CDR3 contains 15 residues. V lost 3 bases and J lost 0, with 11 bases in between. The CDR3 DNA follows: TGTGCCAGTAGTATTGGCAGGGGCATGAACACTGAAGCTTTCTTT. Translated, it gives CASSIGRGMNTEAFF.

This clonotype has just a few counts. The chain couples TRBV27 to TRBJ2-7; D may be TRBD2 (7 bases). The germline V gene encodes CDR1 MNHEY and CDR2 SMNVEV (reference sequence). The CDR3 length is 16 residues. V was trimmed by 7 bases and J by 7 bases, leaving 26 bases between them. The CDR3 region has the DNA TGTGCCAGCACCCCTTGGGGGGCGGGAGAGGACATAGAGCAGTACTTC. It encodes CASTPWGAGEDIEQYF.

This clonotype turned up a few times. The chain uses TRBV7-9 and TRBJ2-4; no clear D. Germline V gene sequence: CDR1 SEHNR, CDR2 FQNEAQ (reference sequence). Trimming left V 5 bases short and J 0 bases short, with 14 bases between. The CDR3 spans 16 residues. The CDR3 DNA sequence: TGTGCCAGCAGCCCTCAGCGAGACATAGCCAAAAACATTCAGTACTTC. Protein product: CASSPQRDIAKNIQYF.

This clonotype was recorded many times. The chain combines TRBV2 with TRBJ1-5; D gene uncertain. V lost 4 bases to trimming and J lost 0 bases, with 7 bases between them. Germline V CDR1 and CDR2: SNHLY, FYNNEI. The CDR3 has 14 residues. CDR3 nucleotide sequence: TGTGCCAGCAGTGGACAATATAGCAATCAGCCCCAGCATTTT. This translates into CASSGQYSNQPQHF.

In regard to this clonotype: Relative to the germline gene, one junction end is altered; a read error may explain this. The genes are TRBV10-3 and TRBJ1-1, with a weak D call TRBD1 (6 bases). The CDR3 consists of 15 residues. CDR1 is ENHRY, CDR2 SYGVKD, per germline. DNA of the CDR3: TGTGCCATCAGTGAAGGGGGGCGAATGAACACTGGAGCTTTCTTT. It is translated as CAISEGGRMNTGAFF.

This clonotype was detected only a few times. V is TRBV6-1 and J is TRBJ1-4, with a possible D match to TRBD1 (5 bases). In germline, CDR1 is MNHNS, CDR2 SASEGT. There are 15 residues in the CDR3. Trimming took off 2 bases at V and 3 bases at J, with 10 bases between the two ends. The CDR3 DNA follows: TGTGCCAGCAGTGAAAACTGGGGGGCTAATGAAAAACTGTTTTTT. Translating gives CASSENWGANEKLFF.

This chain links TRBV12-3 or TRBV12-4 with TRBJ1-2, with TRBD1 matching over 7 bases. This CDR3 comprises 15 residues. V lost 2 bases and J lost 0; bases outside the gene matches: 3. The CDR3 sequence is CASSLPRGANYGYTF. The CDR3, as DNA: TGTGCCAGCAGTTTACCCAGGGGGGCTAACTATGGCTACACCTTC.

In its sample, this clonotype was seen many times. The chain links TRBV5-1 to TRBJ2-7, with 7 bases fitting TRBD1. Germline lookup yields CDR1 SGHRS and CDR2 YFSETQ. Trimming cost V 1 base and J 5 bases; bases outside gene matches: 6. The CDR3 has 14 amino acids. The CDR3 loop reads CASSLTGVVNEQYF. CDR3 bases: TGCGCCAGCAGCTTGACAGGGGTTGTCAACGAGCAGTACTTC.

This chain uses TRBV6-4 with TRBJ1-2, with a tentative D call TRBD1 (5 bases). This CDR3 is built from 14 residues. V was shortened by 4 bases and J by 4 bases, with 13 bases between the two germline ends. Per the germline V gene, CDR1 is MRHNA and CDR2 is SNTAGT. The CDR3 DNA sequence: TGTGCCAGCAGTGTGGGGCCTACCTTCTATGGCTACACCTTC. Residues: CASSVGPTFYGYTF.